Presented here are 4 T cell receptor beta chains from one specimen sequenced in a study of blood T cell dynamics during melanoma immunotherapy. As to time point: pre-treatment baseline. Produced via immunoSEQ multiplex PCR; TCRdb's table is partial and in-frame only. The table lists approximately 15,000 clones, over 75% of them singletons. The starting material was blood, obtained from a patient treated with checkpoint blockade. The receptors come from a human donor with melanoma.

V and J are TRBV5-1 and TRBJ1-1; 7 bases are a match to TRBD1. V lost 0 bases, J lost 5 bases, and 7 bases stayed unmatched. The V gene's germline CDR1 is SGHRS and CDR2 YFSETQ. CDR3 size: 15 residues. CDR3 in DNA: TGCGCCAGCAGCTTGGGGGTGACAGGGTTTACTGAAGCTTTCTTT. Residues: CASSLGVTGFTEAFF.

CDR3 sequence reads: CASSLTGGKNTIYF. CDR3 bases: TGTGCCAGCAGCTTAACTGGGGGGAAAAACACCATATATTTT. V gene TRBV7-8 combines with J gene TRBJ1-3; D is possibly TRBD1 (5 bases). Per germline, CDR1 SGHVS and CDR2 FQNEAQ. Trimming stripped 2 bases from V and 6 bases from J, with 11 bases between. This CDR3 is built from 14 residues.

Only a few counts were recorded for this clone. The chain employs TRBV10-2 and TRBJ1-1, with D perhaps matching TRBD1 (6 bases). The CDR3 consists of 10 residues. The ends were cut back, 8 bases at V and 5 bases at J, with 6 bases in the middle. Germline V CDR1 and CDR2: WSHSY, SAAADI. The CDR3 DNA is TGCGCCAGCGGGACAACTGAAGCTTTCTTT. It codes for CASGTTEAFF.

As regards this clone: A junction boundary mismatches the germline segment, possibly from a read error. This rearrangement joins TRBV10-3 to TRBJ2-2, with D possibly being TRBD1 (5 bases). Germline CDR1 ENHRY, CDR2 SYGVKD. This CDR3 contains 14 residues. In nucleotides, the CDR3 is TGTGCCGTCAGTGATAGACAGACCACCGGGGAGCTGTTTTTT. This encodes CAVSDRQTTGELFF.